This record concerns one T cell receptor (beta chain) sequence. This specimen belongs to a study of blood T cell repertoires in COVID-19. On the study more broadly: The United States, Italy and Spain provided the acute and convalescent COVID-19 samples.

V lost 1 base and J lost 7, with 11 bases in between. Looked up from germline, CDR1 is MNHEY and CDR2 is SMNVEV (reference sequence). The CDR3 totals 13 residues. Measured with immunoSEQ multiplex PCR; TCRdb has only the in-frame clones, and not every one. The profile shows 250,000 to 350,000 clones, around 90% of them singletons. The chain is built from TRBV27 and TRBJ2-7, with D possibly being TRBD2 (6 bases). This TCR derives from a man aged 18 to 29 with active or convalescent COVID-19. The source material was peripheral blood. The CDR3: CASSLLWGVEQYF. The CDR3 nucleotides are TGTGCCAGCAGTTTATTGTGGGGGGTTGAGCAGTACTTC.